This T cell receptor beta chain was recorded in a study of T cells in Graves' hyperthyroidism and ophthalmopathy (dated by TCRdb to about 2019). For the study in its entirety: Peripheral blood samples were taken at the time of initial diagnosis, prior to any treatment. For training and testing, the 100 or so patients in the discovery cohort were randomly divided in a 7:3 ratio. Prospective prediction of ophthalmopathy was tested in an independent validation cohort consisting of under 20 hyperthyroidism patients and more than 15 patients who later progressed to ophthalmopathy. The paper describes TCR Vbeta CDR3 sequencing of some 130 peripheral blood samples, made up of 43 ophthalmopathy patients, roughly 80 hyperthyroidism patients and 17 progressor patients. The study also compared thyroid tissue and blood T-cell repertoires from a handful of Graves' hyperthyroidism patients. Following sampling, methimazole starting at 30 mg daily was given to hyperthyroidism patients, and high-dose intravenous methylprednisolone was given to ophthalmopathy patients. A discovery cohort of 95 to 100 patients, roughly 40 with Graves' ophthalmopathy and over 55 with stable Graves' hyperthyroidism, was used to find distinguishing TCR V-J signatures. Overall study results and their limits: Most expanded thyroid clonotypes (frequency above 0.001) were also detected in blood, suggesting blood repertoires may reflect thyroid immune responses. In validation, the model predicted progression to ophthalmopathy a median of roughly 6.1 months before onset, with over 55% sensitivity and roughly 73% specificity. Sample size was not statistically predetermined, and blinding of investigators to group allocation was not performed. A 13 V-J signature model separated ophthalmopathy from stable hyperthyroidism, with about 90% sensitivity and roughly 84% specificity in cross-validation and 80%/75% in testing.

The TCR beta CDR3 regions were amplified from RNA transcripts. A first-round RT-PCR of the TCR CDR3 used the HTBI primer set with the Qiagen OneStep RT-PCR kit. Libraries were constructed in a second round of multiplex PCR, after which size selection and purification were carried out. Paired-end sequencing of the libraries was performed with 100 bp reads on an Illumina HiSeq2000. The original pipeline was this. Raw data were processed with SOAPnuke, discarding reads with adapters, uncalled bases, mean Phred below 15, or no exact constant-primer or identifier match. High-quality paired reads were merged with COPE v1.2.5, and unique nucleotide sequences were defined as clonotypes. Clonotypes were aligned to IMGT TRBV, TRBD and TRBJ reference segments using MiTCR v1.1. The analysis included only V-J combinations with a frequency above 0.0001, which together covered 99% to 99.2% of the repertoires. The TCS score was defined as F50 (clonal expansion) divided by E x V (chaos), with BLOSUM62-based TCRdist calculated between CDR3 peptides within each V-J. Welch's t-statistics and random forest reduced 500 to 550 V-J features to roughly 13, which were used in a naive Bayes classifier (R e1071). TCRdb reprocessed the public reads (quality trimming at Q25 with fastp, clone calling with MiXCR) and kept in-frame beta chains. Every entry covers one CDR3 protein and lists the most common genes and DNA from its rows. These V and J calls originate from TCRdb's pipeline instead of the authors' own analysis. This sample lists some 600,000 distinct CDR3 sequences; approximately 15% were detected once. 5.5% to 7.5% of the sample belongs to the ten largest clones.

Comments on this clonotype: Its antigen has not been determined. No base quality information exists; no much larger clone differs at one position.

Hyperthyroidism patients were newly diagnosed, had a disease duration of under 2 months, and were aged 18 to 65 years. Exclusion was applied to patients with uncontrolled infections, other autoimmune diseases, pregnancy or lactation. Diagnoses were established on the basis of clinical symptoms, serum thyroxine and TRAb, thyroid ultrasound, and orbital computed tomography. For progressor patients, blood was drawn at the first diagnosis of hyperthyroidism, before any ophthalmopathy symptoms had appeared. PBMCs were isolated from 7.5 to 10 ml of fresh peripheral blood by Ficoll-Paque density gradient centrifugation. Progressor patients were initially diagnosed with Graves' hyperthyroidism and developed ophthalmopathy during follow-up. Total RNA was extracted with Trizol reagent, and quality was checked on an Agilent 2100 Bioanalyzer. The CDR3 starts with the cysteine, ends with the phenylalanine, and has 14 residues. Just the 42-base CDR3 DNA is kept, in frame starting at base 1. The CDR1 and CDR2 encoded by the germline V gene (reference sequence) are GTSNPN and SVGIG. V is pared back by 7 bases and J by 4 bases, with 18 bases lying between the germline termini.

The sequence joins TRBV30 to TRBJ2-3; the D call could be TRBD1 or TRBD2, with each sharing 6 bases. The source is a woman in her thirties with Graves' hyperthyroidism that later progressed to Graves' ophthalmopathy. Specimen: blood. For the CDR3, the sequence is CASSTGSGADTQYF. The bases are TGTGCCTCCTCCACAGGGTCGGGAGCAGATACGCAGTATTTT. The CDR3, completed at both ends by the reference TRBV30 and TRBJ2-3 genes, gives the full variable domain SQTIHQWPATLVQPVGSPLSLECTVEGTSNPNLYWYRQAAGRGLQLLFYSVGIGQISSEVPQNLSASRPQDRQFILSSKKLLLSDSGFYLCASSTGSGADTQYFGPGTRLTVL.